The entry below gives a single T cell receptor (beta chain) sequence along with its context. Its target is unknown. J was trimmed by 0 bases and V by 6 bases; bases with no gene match: 8. Germline CDR1 and CDR2: MGHDK and SYGVNS. This CDR3 has 16 amino acids. All patients carried locally advanced or metastatic urothelial carcinoma. This entry belongs to a study of PD-L1 blockade in urothelial cancer. Study at large: T cell content in blood samples showed a median of about 140,000.

The method was immunoSEQ multiplex PCR; TCRdb's version includes in-frame clones alone and lacks a portion of them. The sample yields 13,000 to 15,000 clones, around 89% seen once. Study-level results: Durable-benefit patients expanded tumor-associated blood clones more at 3 weeks.

The sequencing used PBMCs, collected around atezolizumab (anti-PD-L1) treatment. This TCR was recovered from a man aged 65 to 79 with urothelial cancer. The J gene is TRBJ2-3, the V gene TRBV25-1; 8 bases map to TRBD2. The CDR3 bases are TGTGCCAGCAGATCCTATAGCGGGGAGAGCACAGATACGCAGTATTTT. Encoded protein: CASRSYSGESTDTQYF.